The 22 T cell receptor beta chains below were found in one sample sequenced in a study of CD8 T cells in Susac syndrome. Reverse transcription of roughly 0.45 to 1 ug RNA was performed with random hexamers. One entry per CDR3 protein, called by TCRdb with MiXCR from the immunoSEQ multiplex PCR reads. The table records 100,000 to 150,000 distinct CDR3 sequences, around 95% of them present only once. Sequencing was carried out using CD4+ T cells from PBMCs. The receptors come from a human donor in good health.

This clonotype has just one count. V and J are TRBV5-6 and TRBJ2-1; possible D gene TRBD2, 6 bases. The CDR3 spans 15 residues. Between the trimmed V and J ends, which lost 1 base and 8 bases, there was a span of 16 bases. Per germline, CDR1 SGHDT and CDR2 YYEEEE. CDR3 region: CASSLWGTSGHEQFF. As DNA, the CDR3 is TGTGCCAGCAGCTTGTGGGGGACTTCCGGGCATGAGCAGTTCTTC.

The chain joins TRBV30 to TRBJ1-1, with D unresolved. Germline loops: CDR1 GTSNPN, CDR2 SVGIG (reference sequence). This CDR3 spans 13 amino acids. Trimming shortened V by 2 bases and J by 1 base, and 8 bases separated the two germline ends. The CDR3 protein is CAWSPSGNTEAFF. The CDR3 DNA sequence: TGTGCCTGGAGTCCCTCCGGGAACACTGAAGCTTTCTTT.

This clonotype was seen a handful of times. The chain carries TRBV6-1 and TRBJ2-4, with TRBD2 identical over 8 bases. Germline V gives CDR1 MNHNS, CDR2 SASEGT. Trimming removed 0 bases from V and 6 bases from J; junction bases left unmatched: 7. The CDR3 is made up of 16 amino acids. CDR3 in DNA: TGTGCCAGCAGTGAAGCCCCGACTGCGGGAGGAAACATTCAGTACTTC. Protein: CASSEAPTAGGNIQYF.

This chain joins TRBV4-1 and TRBJ1-5; no reliable D call. V dropped 0 bases and J dropped 5 bases, with 8 bases sitting between them. The CDR3 sequence is 14 residues long. Germline V gene lookup returns CDR1 MGHRA and CDR2 YSYEKL. CDR3 in amino acids: CASSQDSFDQPQHF. CDR3 DNA: TGCGCCAGCAGCCAAGATTCATTCGATCAGCCCCAGCATTTT.

This clonotype was recorded only once. The J gene is TRBJ2-5, the V gene TRBV30; 12 bases map to TRBD2. CDR1 and CDR2 from the germline V gene are GTSNPN and SVGIG (reference sequence). J lost 2 bases, V lost 0 bases, and 1 base had no gene match. This CDR3 comprises 15 residues. CDR3 amino acids: CAWSVGLAGQETQYF. For the CDR3, the DNA is TGTGCCTGGAGTGTCGGACTAGCGGGGCAAGAGACCCAGTACTTC.

V usage is TRBV29-1 and J usage is TRBJ1-2; 9 positions match TRBD1. The V gene's germline CDR1 is SQVTM and CDR2 ANQGSEA. This CDR3 comprises 15 residues. V shed 4 bases and J 6 bases; nucleotides not matched to a gene: 12. CDR3 sequence (DNA): TGCAGCGTTGGGGGGACAGGGTTATTTGCGGATGGCTACACCTTC. Protein product: CSVGGTGLFADGYTF.

The chain recombines TRBV29-1 with TRBJ1-1, with TRBD1 matching 9 bases. The V and J ends lost 7 bases and 8 bases, in that order; junction bases with no gene match: 8. The CDR3 extends over 12 amino acids. Germline V lookup: CDR1 SQVTM, CDR2 ANQGSEA. CDR3 sequence: CSAGTGQGEAFF. CDR3 DNA sequence: TGCAGCGCGGGAACGGGACAGGGAGAAGCTTTCTTT.

This chain uses TRBV7-2 with TRBJ2-2; a weak D match, TRBD2 (5 bases). The CDR3 has 13 amino acids. Germline lookup yields CDR1 SGHTA and CDR2 FQGNSA. Between the trimmed V and J ends, which lost 4 bases and 7 bases, there was a span of 10 bases. CDR3 in DNA: TGTGCCAGCAGCTCCCACCGGGGCGGGGAGCTGTTTTTT. It yields the protein CASSSHRGGELFF.

This sequence joins TRBV18 and TRBJ2-5, with TRBD1 matching 9 bases. Germline values: CDR1 KGHSH, CDR2 LQKENI. This CDR3 has 14 amino acids. J gave up 2 bases and V 3 bases, and 1 base lay outside the gene matches. The CDR3 sequence: CASSPDRGQETQYF. The CDR3 coding sequence is TGTGCCAGCTCACCGGACAGGGGACAAGAGACCCAGTACTTC.

The chain couples TRBV15 to TRBJ2-4, with D possibly called TRBD1 or TRBD2 (6 bases each). The V end lost 3 bases, the J end lost 5 bases, and 17 bases lay between the germline ends. The germline CDR1 and CDR2 sequences are LNHNV and YYDKDF (reference sequence). The CDR3 sequence is 16 residues long. The CDR3 loop reads CATSRGANSGQNIQYF. The DNA of the CDR3 is TGTGCCACCAGCAGGGGGGCTAATAGCGGTCAAAACATTCAGTACTTC.

V and J are TRBV7-8 and TRBJ2-2, with TRBD1 as a possible D gene (6 bases). Trimming pared 5 bases from V and 1 base from J, leaving 11 bases between. The CDR3 length is 15 residues. Germline CDR1 is SGHVS and CDR2 is FQNEAQ. The CDR3 is CASSPQGMNTGELFF. CDR3 DNA: TGTGCCAGCAGCCCTCAGGGGATGAACACCGGGGAGCTGTTTTTT.

This chain joins TRBV5-1 and TRBJ2-1; tentatively, D is TRBD1 or TRBD2 (5 bases each). This CDR3 is 16 amino acids long. Trimming pared 4 bases from V and 3 bases from J, leaving 17 bases between. The germline gives CDR1 SGHRS, CDR2 YFSETQ. CDR3 loop: CASSLSLGDHYNEQFF. In DNA form, the CDR3 reads TGCGCCAGCAGCCTGAGCCTAGGGGACCACTACAATGAGCAGTTCTTC. Filled out from reference TRBV5-1 and TRBJ2-1, the complete variable domain reads KAGVTQTPRYLIKTRGQQVTLSCSPISGHRSVSWYQQTPGQGLQFLFEYFSETQRNKGNFPGRFSGRQFSNSRSEMNVSTLELGDSALYLCASSLSLGDHYNEQFFGPGTRLTVL.

The chain combines TRBV30 with TRBJ2-7; TRBD1 agrees at 10 bases. The V gene's germline CDR1 is GTSNPN and CDR2 SVGIG (reference sequence). V gave up 2 bases and J gave up 6 bases; unmatched junction bases: 7. CDR3 length: 14 amino acids. CDR3 sequence (DNA): TGTGCCTGGAGTTTCCGGGACAGGGGTGTCGAGCAGTACTTC. Its translation: CAWSFRDRGVEQYF.

The chain links TRBV24-1 to TRBJ2-3, with D tentatively TRBD2 (5 bases). Deletions cut 3 bases from V and 6 bases from J, with 18 bases between. This CDR3 region has 16 residues. Germline V CDR1 and CDR2: KGHDR, SFDVKD. The CDR3 reads CATSDPGRNGKDTQYF. CDR3 DNA: TGTGCCACCAGTGATCCCGGGCGGAACGGGAAGGATACGCAGTATTTT.

This chain joins TRBV20-1 and TRBJ1-1; a possible D gene is TRBD1 (5 bases). The V and J ends lost 8 bases and 4 bases respectively, with 17 bases between them. The CDR3 length is 13 residues. Germline V gene data show CDR1 as DFQATT and CDR2 as SNEGSKA (reference sequence). CDR3 region: CSPRGDDATEAFF. The CDR3 DNA is TGCAGTCCCCGGGGCGACGACGCCACTGAAGCTTTCTTT.

The J gene is TRBJ2-5, the V gene TRBV19, with D possibly being TRBD1 (6 bases). Deletions cut 3 bases from V and 7 bases from J, with 21 bases between. Germline CDR1 LNHDA, CDR2 SQIVND (reference sequence). The CDR3 contains 16 residues. The CDR3 DNA follows: TGTGCCAGTAGTATCCCTACCCTCCAGGGGATGGGGACCCAGTACTTC. Translation: CASSIPTLQGMGTQYF.

The chain has TRBV29-1 and TRBJ2-1, with D uncertain. This CDR3 contains 13 residues. Per germline, CDR1 SQVTM and CDR2 ANQGSEA. The germline V and J ends were trimmed by 7 bases and 8 bases, with 18 bases remaining between them. CDR3 bases: TGCAGCGCTAACGGTCCAAACGGCGATGAGCAGTTCTTC. Residues: CSANGPNGDEQFF.

This clonotype was detected once. This chain links TRBV9 with TRBJ2-7; D unresolved. There are 15 residues in the CDR3. V lost 0 bases and J lost 2, with 12 bases in between. The germline CDR1 and CDR2 sequences are SGDLS and YYNGEE. CDR3 residues: CASSVEPGPTYEQYF. CDR3 sequence (DNA): TGTGCCAGCAGCGTAGAGCCCGGGCCTACCTACGAGCAGTACTTC.

The chain carries TRBV20-1 and TRBJ1-1, with D hard to call. The CDR3 contains 14 residues. The germline V and J ends were trimmed by 0 bases and 5 bases, with 13 bases remaining between them. Per the germline V gene, CDR1 is DFQATT and CDR2 is SNEGSKA (reference sequence). The CDR3 here is CSARDRARWTEAFF. As DNA, the CDR3 is TGCAGTGCTAGAGATAGGGCCCGTTGGACTGAAGCTTTCTTT.

The gene calls are TRBV7-9 and TRBJ1-1, with 12 bases aligning to TRBD1. With V trimmed by 9 bases and J by 8 bases, 7 bases remained unmatched. Germline lookup yields CDR1 SEHNR and CDR2 FQNEAQ (reference sequence). The CDR3 extends over 13 amino acids. The CDR3 DNA follows: TGTGCCAGTCTCCGGGACAGGGGGCTAGAAGCTTTCTTT. It is translated as CASLRDRGLEAFF.

The table lists this clonotype with a count of one. V usage is TRBV19 and J usage is TRBJ1-5, with TRBD1 as a possible D gene (5 bases). Germline CDR1 is LNHDA and CDR2 is SQIVND (reference sequence). The CDR3 is 18 residues long. Trimming cost V 5 bases and J 1 base, with 21 bases left between them. This CDR3 is CASSPRKGRVESNQPQHF. The CDR3 DNA is TGTGCCAGTAGTCCCCGGAAGGGCAGGGTAGAAAGCAATCAGCCCCAGCATTTT.

The chain carries TRBV6-1 and TRBJ2-7; D unclear. This CDR3 comprises 13 residues. V was shortened by 1 base and J by 0 bases, with 4 bases between the two germline ends. Germline-derived CDR1 and CDR2 are MNHNS and SASEGT. CDR3 coding DNA: TGTGCCAGCAGTGAAGGGTACTCCTACGAGCAGTACTTC. It yields the protein CASSEGYSYEQYF.